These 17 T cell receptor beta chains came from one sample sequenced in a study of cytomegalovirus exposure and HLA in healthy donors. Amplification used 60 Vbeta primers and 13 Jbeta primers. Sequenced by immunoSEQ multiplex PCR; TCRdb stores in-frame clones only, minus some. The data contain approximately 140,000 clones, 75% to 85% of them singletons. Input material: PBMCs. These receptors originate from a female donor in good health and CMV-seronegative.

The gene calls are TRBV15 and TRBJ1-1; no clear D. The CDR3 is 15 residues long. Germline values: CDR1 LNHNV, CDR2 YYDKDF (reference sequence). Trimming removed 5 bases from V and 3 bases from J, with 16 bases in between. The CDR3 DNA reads TGTGCCACCAGCCCCGGAGTCAGCTGGGACACTGAAGCTTTCTTT. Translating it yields CATSPGVSWDTEAFF.

The DNA for the CDR3 is TGCGCCAGCAGCTTTACAGGGTCGGATGAAAAACTGTTTTTT. This sequence encodes CASSFTGSDEKLFF. The genes are TRBV5-1 and TRBJ1-4; TRBD1 might be the D (6 bases). V gave up 2 bases and J gave up 6 bases, with 11 bases separating them. Looked up from germline, CDR1 is SGHRS and CDR2 is YFSETQ. The CDR3 length is 14 residues. Looking up the rest from reference TRBV5-1 and TRBJ1-4 gives the full variable domain: KAGVTQTPRYLIKTRGQQVTLSCSPISGHRSVSWYQQTPGQGLQFLFEYFSETQRNKGNFPGRFSGRQFSNSRSEMNVSTLELGDSALYLCASSFTGSDEKLFFGSGTQLSVL.

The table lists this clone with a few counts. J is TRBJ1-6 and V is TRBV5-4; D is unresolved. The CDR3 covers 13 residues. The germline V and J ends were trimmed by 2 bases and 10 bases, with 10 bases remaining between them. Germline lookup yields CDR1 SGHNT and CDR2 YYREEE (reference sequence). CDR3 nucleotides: TGTGCCAGCAGCTTCGGGAGCGGCTCACCCCTCCACTTT. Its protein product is CASSFGSGSPLHF.

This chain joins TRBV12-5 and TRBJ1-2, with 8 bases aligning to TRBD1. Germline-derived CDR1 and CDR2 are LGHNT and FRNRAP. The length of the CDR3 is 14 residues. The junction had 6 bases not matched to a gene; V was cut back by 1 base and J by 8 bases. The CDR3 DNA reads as TGTGCTAGTGGTTTGGCAGCCGACAGGGGAGGCTACACCTTC. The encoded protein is CASGLAADRGGYTF. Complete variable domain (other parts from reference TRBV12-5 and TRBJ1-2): DARVTQTPRHKVTEMGQEVTMRCQPILGHNTVFWYRQTMMQGLELLAYFRNRAPLDDSGMPKDRFSAEMPDATLATLKIQPSEPRDSAVYFCASGLAADRGGYTFGSGTRLTVV.

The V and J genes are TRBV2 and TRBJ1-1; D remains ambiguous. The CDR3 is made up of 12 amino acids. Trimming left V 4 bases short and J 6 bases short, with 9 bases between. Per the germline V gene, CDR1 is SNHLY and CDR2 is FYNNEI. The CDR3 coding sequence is TGTGCCAGCAGTGTACCGGCGGCTGAAGCTTTCTTT. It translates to CASSVPAAEAFF.

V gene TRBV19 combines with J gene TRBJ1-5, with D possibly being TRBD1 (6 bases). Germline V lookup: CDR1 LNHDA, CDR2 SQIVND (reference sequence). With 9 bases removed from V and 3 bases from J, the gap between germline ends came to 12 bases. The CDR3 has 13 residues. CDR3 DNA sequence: TGTGCCAGCAGCCGGGACACCAATCAGCCCCAGCATTTT. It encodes CASSRDTNQPQHF.

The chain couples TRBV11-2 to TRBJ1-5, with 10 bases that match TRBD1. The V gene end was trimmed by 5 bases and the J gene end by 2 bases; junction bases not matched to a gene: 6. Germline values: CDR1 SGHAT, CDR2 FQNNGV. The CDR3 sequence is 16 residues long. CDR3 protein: CASSPGQGGGNQPQHF. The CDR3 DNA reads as TGTGCCAGCAGCCCAGGACAGGGGGGCGGCAATCAGCCCCAGCATTTT.

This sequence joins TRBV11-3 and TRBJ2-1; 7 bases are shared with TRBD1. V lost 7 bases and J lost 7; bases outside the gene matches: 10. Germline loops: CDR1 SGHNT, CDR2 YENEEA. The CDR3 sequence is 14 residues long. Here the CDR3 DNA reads TGTGCCAGCACCTCCCCGGGACAGCTTAATGAGCAGTTCTTC. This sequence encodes CASTSPGQLNEQFF.

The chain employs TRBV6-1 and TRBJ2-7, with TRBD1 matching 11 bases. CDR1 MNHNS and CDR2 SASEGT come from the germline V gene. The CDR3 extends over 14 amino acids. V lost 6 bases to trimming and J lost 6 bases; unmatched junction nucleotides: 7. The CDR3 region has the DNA TGTGCCAGCAGCAAGGACAGGGGGCTTAGCGAGCAGTACTTC. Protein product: CASSKDRGLSEQYF.

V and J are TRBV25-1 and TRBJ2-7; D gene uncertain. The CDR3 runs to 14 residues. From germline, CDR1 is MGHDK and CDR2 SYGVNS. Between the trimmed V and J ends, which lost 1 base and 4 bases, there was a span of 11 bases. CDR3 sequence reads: CASSEFGERYEQYF. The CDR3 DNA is TGTGCCAGCAGTGAATTCGGAGAAAGGTACGAGCAGTACTTC.

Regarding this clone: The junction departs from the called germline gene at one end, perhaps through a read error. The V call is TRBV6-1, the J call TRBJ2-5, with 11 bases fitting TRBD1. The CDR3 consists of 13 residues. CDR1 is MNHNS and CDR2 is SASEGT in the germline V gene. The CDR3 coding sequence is TGTGCCAGCAGTGAAGTTTGGGGACAGGGGGTCCACTTC. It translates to CASSEVWGQGVHF.

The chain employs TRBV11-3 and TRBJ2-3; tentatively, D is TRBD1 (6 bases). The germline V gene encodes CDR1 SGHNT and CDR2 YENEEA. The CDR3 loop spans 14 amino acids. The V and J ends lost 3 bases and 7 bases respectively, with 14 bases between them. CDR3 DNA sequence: TGTGCCAGCAGCTTGTCTGGGGGCCCTCATACGCAGTATTTT. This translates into CASSLSGGPHTQYF.

The CDR3 DNA follows: TGTGCCAGCAGCTTAGCGCAGGGGCGTTCACCCCTCCACTTT. Residues: CASSLAQGRSPLHF. The chain is built from TRBV7-9 and TRBJ1-6; possible D gene TRBD1, 6 bases. V was pared by 0 bases and J by 9 bases, with 9 bases between. Germline lookup yields CDR1 SEHNR and CDR2 FQNEAQ (reference sequence). This CDR3 region has 14 residues.

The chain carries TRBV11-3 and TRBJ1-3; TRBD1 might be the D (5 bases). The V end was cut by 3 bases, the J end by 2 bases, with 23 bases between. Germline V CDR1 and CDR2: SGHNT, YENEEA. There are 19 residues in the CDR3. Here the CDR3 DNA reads TGTGCCAGCAGCTTTTCCCAGTGGGGCCGCACCTCAACTGGAAACACCATATATTTT. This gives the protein CASSFSQWGRTSTGNTIYF.

This CDR3 reads CAWSQGGAGELFF. The CDR3 DNA reads as TGTGCCTGGAGCCAGGGTGGGGCCGGGGAGCTGTTTTTT. The chain employs TRBV30 and TRBJ2-2; possibly TRBD1 for D (5 bases). The CDR3 has 13 amino acids. Germline CDR1 GTSNPN, CDR2 SVGIG (reference sequence). Trimming cost V 3 bases and J 6 bases, with 11 bases left between them. Full variable domain (outside the CDR3, taken from reference TRBV30 and TRBJ2-2): SQTIHQWPATLVQPVGSPLSLECTVEGTSNPNLYWYRQAAGRGLQLLFYSVGIGQISSEVPQNLSASRPQDRQFILSSKKLLLSDSGFYLCAWSQGGAGELFFGEGSRLTVL.

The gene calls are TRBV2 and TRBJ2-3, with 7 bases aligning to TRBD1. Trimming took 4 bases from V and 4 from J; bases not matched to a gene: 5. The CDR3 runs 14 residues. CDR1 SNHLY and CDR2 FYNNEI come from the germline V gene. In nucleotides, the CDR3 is TGTGCCAGCAGTGGACAGGGCGACCCAGATACGCAGTATTTT. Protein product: CASSGQGDPDTQYF. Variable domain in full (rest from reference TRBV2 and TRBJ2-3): EPEVTQTPSHQVTQMGQEVILRCVPISNHLYFYWYRQILGQKVEFLVSFYNNEISEKSEIFDDQFSVERPDGSNFTLKIRSTKLEDSAMYFCASSGQGDPDTQYFGPGTRLTVL.

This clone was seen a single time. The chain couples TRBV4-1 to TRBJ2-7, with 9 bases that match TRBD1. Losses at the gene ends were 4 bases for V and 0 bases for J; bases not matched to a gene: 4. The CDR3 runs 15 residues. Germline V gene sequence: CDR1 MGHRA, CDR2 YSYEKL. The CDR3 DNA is TGCGCCAGCAGCCCAGGGACAGGGAGCTCCTACGAGCAGTACTTC. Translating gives CASSPGTGSSYEQYF.